The rows below give T cell receptor beta chains drawn from one sample of a study of blood T cells in healthy people across ages. TCRdb fed the 5' RACE reads into MiXCR, producing one record per CDR3 protein. Altogether about 640,000 distinct CDR3 sequences are present, roughly three fifths being singletons, with the ten largest covering approximately 37%. The sample taken for sequencing was blood. The receptors derive from a man between 60 and 75 years old in good health. Both conserved end residues are part of each CDR3. The D gene is left open where the match is weak. Size values are once, few and many counts, or a class for expanded clones, and some rows have none.

D	J	V	size	DNA	CDR3
.	TRBJ1-3	TRBV29-1	.	TGCAGCGGGGAAGACTCTGGAAACACCATATATTTT	CSGEDSGNTIYF
TRBD1	TRBJ2-1	TRBV12-3/TRBV12-4	once	TGTGCCAGCAGTTTTTCCCCGGGACAGGTCCTTTTTAGCTCCTACAATGAGCAGTTCTTC	CASSFSPGQVLFSSYNEQFF
TRBD1	TRBJ1-2	TRBV29-1	.	TGCAGCGTTGACCCGGGACAGGGGACAACAAGCTATGGCTACACCTTC	CSVDPGQGTTSYGYTF
TRBD1	TRBJ1-6	TRBV20-1	.	TGCAGTGCCTCGGACAGGGTGGATTCACCCCTCCACTTT	CSASDRVDSPLHF
.	TRBJ2-7	TRBV27	.	TGTGCCAGCAGTTTAACCTATTACAATGAGCAGTACTTC	CASSLTYYNEQYF
.	TRBJ2-2	TRBV5-1	.	TGCGCCAGCAGCCCAGGACTAGTAGGGGGGACCGGGGAGCTGTTTTTT	CASSPGLVGGTGELFF
TRBD2	TRBJ2-5	TRBV11-2	few	TGTGCCAGCCGGGGGGGCACGGAGACCCAGTACTTC	CASRGGTETQYF
.	TRBJ1-2	TRBV28	.	TGTGCCAGCAGTTTCCGGGACGGCCGCTATGGCTACACCTTC	CASSFRDGRYGYTF
.	TRBJ1-2	TRBV7-2	.	TGTGCCAGCAGCTTAGAAGTCTATGGCTACACCTTC	CASSLEVYGYTF
TRBD1	TRBJ1-6	TRBV6-5	few	TGTGCCAGCAGTTACTCCGGCAGGGGGGATTCACCCCTCCACTTT	CASSYSGRGDSPLHF
.	TRBJ1-1	TRBV6-2/TRBV6-3	.	TGTGCCAGCAGTTACCTCTCGGGACACCCGAACACTGAAGCTTTCTTT	CASSYLSGHPNTEAFF
TRBD2	TRBJ2-1	TRBV11-3	.	TGTGCCAGCAGCTCGAAACTAGCGCGGACCACCAATGAGCAGTTCTTC	CASSSKLARTTNEQFF
.	TRBJ1-2	TRBV7-9	once	TGTGCCAGCAGCTTAGGGGGGCCCTATGGCTACACCTTC	CASSLGGPYGYTF
.	TRBJ2-1	TRBV12-3/TRBV12-4	few	TGTGCCAGCACTCGGGGCCACTCCTACAATGAGCAGTTCTTC	CASTRGHSYNEQFF
.	TRBJ2-3	TRBV29-1	once	TGCAGCGTTGAAGGGGGAGCGGGCCCCACAGATACGCAGTATTTT	CSVEGGAGPTDTQYF
.	TRBJ1-1	TRBV5-1	.	TGCGCCAGCAGCTTGTGGGAGGAGGAAGCTTTCTTT	CASSLWEEEAFF
TRBD1	TRBJ1-4	TRBV10-2	.	TGCGCCAGCGGGGGCAAGGGGACAGGGAATGAAAAACTGTTTTTT	CASGGKGTGNEKLFF
TRBD2	TRBJ2-1	TRBV12-3/TRBV12-4	few	TGTGCCAGCAGTTTCGGCAGCGGGGGGGCCAATGAGCAGTTCTTC	CASSFGSGGANEQFF
TRBD1	TRBJ2-5	TRBV7-2	.	TGTGCCAGCACAGGACAGGGAGTTTTGGAGACCCAGTACTTC	CASTGQGVLETQYF
.	TRBJ2-1	TRBV11-2	few	TGTGCCAGCAGTCGTACTAGCAATGAGCAGTTCTTC	CASSRTSNEQFF
TRBD2	TRBJ2-3	TRBV12-3/TRBV12-4	.	TGTGCCAGCAGTCTCCCGGCGGGGGGCTACACAGATACGCAGTATTTT	CASSLPAGGYTDTQYF
.	TRBJ2-7	TRBV7-2	.	TGTGCCAGCAGCTCTGGGACTTCCCCTCACTACGAGCAGTACTTC	CASSSGTSPHYEQYF
.	TRBJ2-1	TRBV2	.	TGTGCCAGCAGTGTAGACTTCCAGCCCTTCGATGAGCAGTTCTTC	CASSVDFQPFDEQFF
.	TRBJ2-6	TRBV20-1	few	TGCAGTGCAACTGCACACGGGGTCTCTGGGGCCAACGTCCTGACTTTC	CSATAHGVSGANVLTF
.	TRBJ2-5	TRBV6-2/TRBV6-3	.	TGTGCCAGCAGGCGTACGGGTAGCCGGGAGACCCAGTACTTC	CASRRTGSRETQYF
TRBD2	TRBJ2-3	TRBV4-1	.	TGCGCCAGCAGCCCCAGCGGACTAGCGGGTAGAGATACGCAGTATTTT	CASSPSGLAGRDTQYF
.	TRBJ2-5	TRBV6-6	.	TGTGCCAGCGTATCCCGGTATGGAGAGACCCAGTACTTC	CASVSRYGETQYF
TRBD2	TRBJ2-3	TRBV9	.	TGTGCCAGCAGCGTACGGGGGGGTACAGATACGCAGTATTTT	CASSVRGGTDTQYF
.	TRBJ2-5	TRBV12-3/TRBV12-4	.	TGTGCCAGCAGTCCCGGTGGGTACCAAGAGACCCAGTACTTC	CASSPGGYQETQYF
.	TRBJ2-3	TRBV5-1	.	TGCGCCAGCAGCTTGGCACCAGAGGATACGCAGTATTTT	CASSLAPEDTQYF
TRBD2	TRBJ2-7	TRBV20-1	few	TGCAGTGCCAAACCGACTAGCGGGGGGGCCTACGAGCAGTACTTC	CSAKPTSGGAYEQYF
.	TRBJ1-6	TRBV11-2	.	TGTGCCAGCAGCTTAGGGTCAGCGTGGAATTCACCCCTCCACTTT	CASSLGSAWNSPLHF
.	TRBJ1-1	TRBV18	few	TGTGCCAGCTCACCTCGACAGAACACTGAAGCTTTCTTT	CASSPRQNTEAFF
.	TRBJ1-1	TRBV5-1	.	TGCGCCAGCAGACGGCGGGGACGGATGAACACTGAAGCTTTCTTT	CASRRRGRMNTEAFF
.	TRBJ1-1	TRBV29-1	.	TGCAGCGCCGGGACCCCCGACACTGAAGCTTTCTTT	CSAGTPDTEAFF
.	TRBJ2-3	TRBV7-2	.	TGTGCCAGCAGCCCCAGGCTTAGCCTAAGCACAGATACGCAGTATTTT	CASSPRLSLSTDTQYF
TRBD1	TRBJ2-3	TRBV7-2	.	TGTGCCAGCAGCCGATCGACAGGGGCGATCACAGATACGCAGTATTTT	CASSRSTGAITDTQYF
.	TRBJ2-5	TRBV5-1	.	TGCGCCAGCAGCTCAGGACTATCCCCCGGGGAGCAGTACTTC	CASSSGLSPGEQYF
.	TRBJ1-1	TRBV5-4	.	TGTGCCAGCAGCCGGGAGGGCCCGGGGTCTGAAGCTTTCTTT	CASSREGPGSEAFF
TRBD2	TRBJ2-1	TRBV3-1	.	TGTGCCAGCAGCCAAGGGCTAGCGGGGAGAGATGAGCAGTTCTTC	CASSQGLAGRDEQFF
.	TRBJ2-7	TRBV20-1	.	TGCAGTGCTATAACCGGGTCCTACGAGCAGTACTTC	CSAITGSYEQYF
.	TRBJ1-1	TRBV18	.	TGTGCCAGCTCACCAGACCAGTCGAACACTGAAGCTTTCTTT	CASSPDQSNTEAFF
.	TRBJ2-1	TRBV27	.	TGTGCCAGCAGTTTTGGCCAGGGGCTCAATGAGCAGTTCTTC	CASSFGQGLNEQFF
.	TRBJ1-5	TRBV6-6	.	TGTGCCAGCAGTTACTCCTTAAAAGGGGGGGCTCAGCCCCAGCATTTT	CASSYSLKGGAQPQHF
.	TRBJ2-7	TRBV20-1	.	TGCAGTGCTCGGCAAGGGGGATTTGTGGACGAGCAGTACTTC	CSARQGGFVDEQYF
.	TRBJ1-1	TRBV4-1	.	TGCGCCAGCAGCCAAGCGGGGGCAGGGTCCACTGAAGCTTTCTTT	CASSQAGAGSTEAFF
TRBD2	TRBJ2-3	TRBV20-1	.	TGCAGTGCTAGCCGGCTAGCGGTTAGCACAGATACGCAGTATTTT	CSASRLAVSTDTQYF
.	TRBJ2-5	TRBV18	.	TGTGCCAGCTCACCACCCGTTGGGCAGGGCATCCAAGAGACCCAGTACTTC	CASSPPVGQGIQETQYF
TRBD1	TRBJ2-7	TRBV5-1	.	TGCGCCAGCAGCCCTGACAGGGTTGCCGAGCAGTACTTC	CASSPDRVAEQYF
TRBD1	TRBJ2-6	TRBV28	.	TGTGCCAGCAGCCGGACAGGGTCTGGGGCCAACGTCCTGACTTTC	CASSRTGSGANVLTF
.	TRBJ2-1	TRBV7-8	.	TGTGCCAGCAGCTTAGTCGACGCCCATGAGCAGTTCTTC	CASSLVDAHEQFF
.	TRBJ2-1	TRBV29-1	.	TGCAGCGTTTCAAACCCTGCCCGGGGGACCGATGAGCAGTTCTTC	CSVSNPARGTDEQFF
TRBD2	TRBJ2-5	TRBV2	.	TGTGCCGGCATAGCGGGGGCAGCAGAGACCCAGTACTTC	CAGIAGAAETQYF
.	TRBJ1-2	TRBV7-9	.	TGTGCCAGCAGCCTAGTACAGAGAACGAACTATGGCTACACCTTC	CASSLVQRTNYGYTF
TRBD1	TRBJ1-2	TRBV28	.	TGTGCCAGCAGTTTAGGGCCAGGGGGCTTCTATGGCTACACCTTC	CASSLGPGGFYGYTF
TRBD1	TRBJ1-6	TRBV6-1	.	TGTGCCGGCGACAGGGGATTAGGCTCACCCCTCCACTTT	CAGDRGLGSPLHF